These 20 T cell receptor beta chains originate from one sample sequenced in a study of T cell changes during pregnancy in multiple sclerosis. Clones were sequenced by immunoSEQ multiplex PCR, and TCRdb holds only the in-frame ones, with some missing. This table holds 26,000 or so clones, roughly nine tenths found once. The material sequenced was CD4+ T cells from peripheral blood mononuclear cells, taken in the first trimester of pregnancy. The receptor set was obtained from a female donor in good health, enrolled as a control in a pregnancy study.

The rearrangement uses TRBV19 and TRBJ1-1, with D perhaps matching TRBD1 (6 bases). V dropped 4 bases and J dropped 3 bases, with 12 bases sitting between them. Germline lookup yields CDR1 LNHDA and CDR2 SQIVND (reference sequence). The CDR3 consists of 14 residues. The CDR3 coding sequence is TGTGCCAGTAGTACCTACAGGGTCGACACTGAAGCTTTCTTT. Its protein is CASSTYRVDTEAFF.

V usage is TRBV4-2 and J usage is TRBJ2-1, with D possibly being TRBD2 (5 bases). The CDR3 covers 16 residues. Between the trimmed V and J ends, which lost 4 bases and 8 bases, there was a span of 21 bases. The germline V gene encodes CDR1 LGHNA and CDR2 YNFKEQ. CDR3 sequence (DNA): TGTGCCAGCAGCCCCCTCGATCTAGCAGCACGGGATGAGCAGTTCTTC. Its translation is CASSPLDLAARDEQFF.

The chain carries TRBV9 and TRBJ2-1; 9 nucleotides agree with TRBD2. The CDR3 length is 15 residues. V gave up 0 bases and J gave up 8 bases; unmatched junction bases: 6. Germline V gene lookup returns CDR1 SGDLS and CDR2 YYNGEE. The CDR3 bases are TGTGCCAGCAGCGTAGATAGCGGGAGTCAGGATGAGCAGTTCTTC. Translated: CASSVDSGSQDEQFF.

J is TRBJ2-3 and V is TRBV28; TRBD2 matches at 12 bases. The CDR3 has 20 amino acids. CDR1 and CDR2 from the germline V gene are MDHEN and SYDVKM. V lost 4 bases and J lost 5; bases outside the gene matches: 19. CDR3: CASSSLGTSGRYLQEDTQYF. In DNA form, the CDR3 reads TGTGCCAGCAGTTCCCTCGGGACTAGCGGGCGGTATCTCCAAGAAGATACGCAGTATTTT.

The chain combines TRBV7-3 with TRBJ2-1; D may be TRBD2 (6 bases). Per germline, CDR1 SGHTA and CDR2 FQGTGA. The ends were cut back, 1 base at V and 9 bases at J, with 22 bases in the middle. The length of the CDR3 is 17 residues. The CDR3 reads CASSLRTGDSAGGEQFF. In DNA, the CDR3 is TGTGCCAGCAGCTTAAGGACGGGGGACTCAGCTGGGGGTGAGCAGTTCTTC.

The genes are TRBV7-2 and TRBJ2-3; the match to TRBD1 covers 9 bases. Germline V CDR1 and CDR2: SGHTA, FQGNSA. The CDR3 has 15 residues. The J segment lost 4 bases and the V segment lost 5 bases, leaving 7 bases of the junction unmatched. CDR3 nucleotides: TGTGCCAGCAGCACTCGGACAGGGGTAGCAGATACGCAGTATTTT. Protein: CASSTRTGVADTQYF.

J is TRBJ2-7 and V is TRBV10-3; tentatively, D is TRBD1 (5 bases). V was clipped by 4 bases and J by 6 bases, with 13 bases between them. This CDR3 is built from 13 residues. The germline CDR1 and CDR2 sequences are ENHRY and SYGVKD. This chain's CDR3 is CAISAMTAGEQYF. CDR3 DNA: TGTGCCATCAGTGCAATGACAGCAGGCGAGCAGTACTTC.

The CDR3 region is CASSVAAGDRGETQYF. CDR3 coding DNA: TGTGCCAGCAGCGTAGCAGCCGGGGACAGGGGTGAGACCCAGTACTTC. The chain joins TRBV9 to TRBJ2-5, with 10 bases lining up with TRBD1. There are 16 residues in the CDR3. J gave up 5 bases and V 0 bases, and 7 bases lay outside the gene matches. Germline CDR1 SGDLS, CDR2 YYNGEE.

This clone is termed medium-sized. The chain carries TRBV6-1 and TRBJ1-1, with D uncertain. Germline values: CDR1 MNHNS, CDR2 SASEGT. This CDR3 has 13 residues. V was shortened by 6 bases and J by 1 base, with 9 bases between the two germline ends. The CDR3 DNA follows: TGTGCCAGCAGCTCATCGGGGAACACTGAAGCTTTCTTT. Amino acids: CASSSSGNTEAFF.

The chain is built from TRBV2 and TRBJ1-2; the match to TRBD1 covers 7 bases. The ends lost 10 bases at V and 5 bases at J; junction bases unmatched: 10. This CDR3 has 13 residues. Germline CDR1 and CDR2: SNHLY and FYNNEI. The CDR3 here is CAMRGQVGYGYTF. The CDR3 DNA is TGTGCCATGAGAGGACAGGTGGGGTATGGCTACACCTTC. The full variable domain, its missing parts supplied by reference TRBV2 and TRBJ1-2, is EPEVTQTPSHQVTQMGQEVILRCVPISNHLYFYWYRQILGQKVEFLVSFYNNEISEKSEIFDDQFSVERPDGSNFTLKIRSTKLEDSAMYFCAMRGQVGYGYTFGSGTRLTVV.

This sequence joins TRBV6-1 and TRBJ1-1; the D gene is possibly TRBD1 (5 bases). The CDR3 is 15 amino acids. The germline CDR1 and CDR2 sequences are MNHNS and SASEGT. V shed 2 bases and J shed 1 base, with 11 bases lying between them. CDR3 nucleotide sequence: TGTGCCAGCAGTGAATCAGGGAGGAGGAACACTGAAGCTTTCTTT. This translates into CASSESGRRNTEAFF.

The V call is TRBV9, the J call TRBJ2-6; D gene uncertain. The CDR3 runs to 16 residues. Trimming removed 0 bases at V and 0 bases at J, with 7 bases between. Germline assignment: CDR1 SGDLS and CDR2 YYNGEE. The DNA of the CDR3 is TGTGCCAGCAGCGTAGCCCCCCTCTCTGGGGCCAACGTCCTGACTTTC. Protein: CASSVAPLSGANVLTF.

This chain uses TRBV30 with TRBJ2-7; the D is unclear. The CDR3 totals 15 residues. Germline loops: CDR1 GTSNPN, CDR2 SVGIG (reference sequence). The V and J ends lost 4 bases and 1 base respectively, with 17 bases between them. The chain's CDR3 is CAWTRSNLPSYEQYF. The CDR3 DNA follows: TGTGCCTGGACTAGGAGCAATTTGCCGTCCTACGAGCAGTACTTC.

The chain uses TRBV5-1 and TRBJ1-1; D perhaps matches TRBD1 (6 bases). Germline-derived CDR1 and CDR2 are SGHRS and YFSETQ. The V gene lost 3 bases and the J gene lost 11 bases, with 17 bases spanning the gap. CDR3 size: 13 residues. CDR3 sequence (DNA): TGCGCCAGCAGCTACGCCCATGACAGGTTGGCTTTCTTT. Its protein product is CASSYAHDRLAFF.

This clone was seen once. The DNA for the CDR3 is TGTGCCAGCAGTGGGGGGGTTTTGTCCTACAATGAGCAGTTCTTC. This codes for CASSGGVLSYNEQFF. The V and J genes are TRBV27 and TRBJ2-1; 7 bases match TRBD2. The junction had 5 bases not matched to a gene; V was cut back by 5 bases and J by 1 base. CDR1 is MNHEY, CDR2 SMNVEV, per germline (reference sequence). There are 15 residues in the CDR3.

The V gene is TRBV5-4, the J gene TRBJ2-5, with TRBD1 matching over 9 bases. In germline, CDR1 is SGHNT, CDR2 YYREEE (reference sequence). The V and J ends lost 4 bases and 1 base, in that order; junction bases with no gene match: 11. The CDR3 has 17 amino acids. DNA for the CDR3: TGTGCCAGCAGCAGGACAGGGGCTCACTCCCTCCAAGAGACCCAGTACTTC. This gives the protein CASSRTGAHSLQETQYF.

V is TRBV15 and J is TRBJ2-5; TRBD2 matches at 7 bases. The trim removed 8 bases at V and 1 base at J, leaving 10 bases unmatched. The CDR3 covers 15 residues. CDR1 LNHNV and CDR2 YYDKDF come from the germline V gene (reference sequence). The CDR3 DNA sequence: TGTGCCACCGCGCTACTAGCGAATCCCCAAGAGACCCAGTACTTC. Translating gives CATALLANPQETQYF.

The rearrangement joins TRBV28 to TRBJ2-5; D may be TRBD2 (5 bases). CDR1 is MDHEN, CDR2 SYDVKM, per germline. Trimming took off 5 bases at V and 5 bases at J, with 21 bases between the two ends. The CDR3 sequence is 16 residues long. The CDR3 DNA sequence: TGTGCCAGCAGTGCCCGGCAGGTCCTTGAGGGTGAGACCCAGTACTTC. Translation gives CASSARQVLEGETQYF.

The chain combines TRBV19 with TRBJ1-5; TRBD1 aligns across 11 bases. CDR1 and CDR2 from the germline V gene are LNHDA and SQIVND (reference sequence). The CDR3 loop spans 17 amino acids. V gave up 5 bases and J gave up 6 bases; unmatched junction bases: 12. In DNA form, the CDR3 reads TGTGCCAGTAGTTTCCTCCTCGGACAGGGGGCAGGTCAGCCCCAGCATTTT. It yields the protein CASSFLLGQGAGQPQHF.

The chain combines TRBV30 with TRBJ1-1; tentative D call: TRBD1 (5 bases). This CDR3 region has 12 residues. Trimming left V 1 base short and J 4 bases short, with 7 bases between. Germline-derived CDR1 and CDR2 are GTSNPN and SVGIG (reference sequence). The chain's CDR3 is CAWSEGFTEAFF. DNA of the CDR3: TGTGCCTGGAGTGAGGGGTTCACTGAAGCTTTCTTT.